These 3 T cell receptor beta chains originate from one sample sequenced in a study of CD8 T cells in Susac syndrome. When the RNA was reverse transcribed, random hexamers were used with an input of about 0.5 to 1 ug. TCRdb reanalysed the immunoSEQ multiplex PCR reads using MiXCR and keeps one entry per CDR3 protein. The table lists 150,000 to 190,000 distinct CDR3 sequences, 95% to 96% of them singletons. The material sequenced was CD8+ T cells from PBMCs. All receptors derive from a human donor with multiple sclerosis.

The rearrangement uses TRBV12-3 or TRBV12-4 and TRBJ2-1, with TRBD2 as a possible D gene (5 bases). V was clipped by 5 bases and J by 6 bases, with 14 bases between them. The CDR3 loop spans 14 amino acids. DNA of the CDR3: TGTGCCAGCAGTCCCGGGATAGGGATCAATGAGCAGTTCTTC. Protein sequence: CASSPGIGINEQFF.

The rearrangement joins TRBV30 to TRBJ2-3; maybe TRBD2 (6 bases). The CDR3 is made up of 15 amino acids. V was clipped by 1 base and J by 4 bases, with 15 bases between them. Per the germline V gene, CDR1 is GTSNPN and CDR2 is SVGIG (reference sequence). The CDR3 region has the DNA TGTGCCTGGAGTGAGGGGCGGGGTTTCGCAGATACGCAGTATTTT. Translation gives CAWSEGRGFADTQYF.

The V call is TRBV20-1, the J call TRBJ2-1; D gene unclear. The CDR3 is 11 residues long. The germline V gene has CDR1 DFQATT and CDR2 SNEGSKA (reference sequence). The V end was cut by 0 bases, the J end by 6 bases, with 3 bases between. The CDR3 sequence: CSARDLNEQFF. The CDR3 DNA reads as TGCAGTGCTAGAGATCTCAATGAGCAGTTCTTC.